Here is one T cell receptor (beta chain) with its context. Its antigen remains unidentified. Trimming pared 6 bases from V and 4 bases from J, leaving 9 bases between. The germline CDR1 and CDR2 sequences are MDHEN and SYDVKM. The CDR3 covers 12 residues. The sample originates from a study of cytomegalovirus exposure and HLA in healthy donors. General study findings and limits: Analyzed later, most CMV-associated TCR beta chains appeared HLA-restricted.

The PCR used 60 Vbeta and 13 Jbeta primers. TCRdb's table, derived via immunoSEQ multiplex PCR, lists solely in-frame clones and lacks some. The data hold around 150,000 clones, with roughly 80% observed a single time. Sequenced input: PBMCs. This chain links TRBV28 with TRBJ1-2; D perhaps matches TRBD1 (5 bases). The source is a male donor in good health and CMV-seronegative. For the CDR3, the DNA is TGTGCCAGCAGCCAGGGTACCTATGGCTACACCTTC. This encodes CASSQGTYGYTF.